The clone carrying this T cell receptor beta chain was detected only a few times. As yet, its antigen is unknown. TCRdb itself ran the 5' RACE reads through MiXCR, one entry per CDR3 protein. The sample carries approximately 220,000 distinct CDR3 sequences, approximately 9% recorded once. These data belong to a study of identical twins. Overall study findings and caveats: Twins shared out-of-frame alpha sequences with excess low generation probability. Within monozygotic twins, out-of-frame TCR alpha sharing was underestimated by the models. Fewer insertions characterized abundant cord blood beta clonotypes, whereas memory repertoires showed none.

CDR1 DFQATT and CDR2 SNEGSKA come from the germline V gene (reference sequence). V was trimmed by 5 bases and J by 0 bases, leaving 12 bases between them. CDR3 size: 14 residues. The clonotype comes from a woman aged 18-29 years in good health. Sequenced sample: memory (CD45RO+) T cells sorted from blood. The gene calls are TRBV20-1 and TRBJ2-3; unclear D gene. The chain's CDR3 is CSALIATSTDTQYF. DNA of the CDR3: TGCAGTGCTCTTATAGCAACTAGCACAGATACGCAGTATTTT.